The 30 T cell receptor beta chains presented below share a single source sample, sequenced in a study of T cell responses to AZD1222 COVID-19 vaccine. Clones were sequenced by immunoSEQ multiplex PCR, and TCRdb holds only the in-frame ones, with some missing. The data show approximately 120,000 clones, around 90% seen once. The source was peripheral blood, collected on day 0 of MenACWY control vaccination. These receptors were obtained from an adult in good health.

The rearrangement links TRBV7-3 to TRBJ1-1; 8 nucleotides align to TRBD1. From germline, CDR1 is SGHTA and CDR2 FQGTGA. With 5 bases clipped from V and 2 bases from J, the junction kept 4 bases outside the gene matches. This CDR3 region has 14 residues. The CDR3: CASSTTGANTEAFF. The CDR3, as DNA: TGTGCCAGCAGCACGACAGGGGCTAACACTGAAGCTTTCTTT.

This rearrangement joins TRBV27 to TRBJ1-2; unclear D gene. Germline V gives CDR1 MNHEY, CDR2 SMNVEV (reference sequence). V was clipped by 5 bases and J by 4 bases, with 14 bases between them. CDR3 size: 14 residues. The DNA for the CDR3 is TGTGCCAGCAGTCAAGCCCGGTCTCGCTATGGCTACACCTTC. Its translation: CASSQARSRYGYTF.

In this sample, this clone turned up a few times. The CDR3 spells CASSEAAAQHF. The CDR3 nucleotides are TGTGCCAGCAGTGAAGCTGCGGCCCAGCATTTT. This chain links TRBV6-1 with TRBJ1-5; D remains ambiguous. The V gene lost 0 bases and the J gene lost 11 bases, with 5 bases spanning the gap. The CDR3 extends over 11 amino acids. Germline V gene lookup returns CDR1 MNHNS and CDR2 SASEGT.

The chain recombines TRBV6-1 with TRBJ1-1; a weak D match, TRBD1 (5 bases). Germline CDR1 reads MNHNS; CDR2 reads SASEGT. Between the trimmed V and J ends, which lost 1 base and 4 bases, there was a span of 13 bases. CDR3 length: 15 residues. CDR3 bases: TGTGCCAGCAGTGAAGATATGTCTGGGGGCACTGAAGCTTTCTTT. It codes for CASSEDMSGGTEAFF.

V usage is TRBV5-5 and J usage is TRBJ1-5, with 8 bases identical to TRBD1. CDR1 is SGHKS and CDR2 is YYEKEE in the germline V gene (reference sequence). V shed 0 bases, J shed 1 base, and the junction held 3 bases outside the gene matches. The CDR3 extends over 16 amino acids. DNA of the CDR3: TGTGCCAGCAGCTTGGGGGACAGGATGAGCAATCAGCCCCAGCATTTT. Translation gives CASSLGDRMSNQPQHF.

This rearrangement joins TRBV7-2 to TRBJ1-1, with D possibly matching TRBD1 (5 bases). Germline CDR1 and CDR2: SGHTA and FQGNSA. CDR3 length: 11 amino acids. Trimming pared 8 bases from V and 5 bases from J, leaving 9 bases between. This CDR3 is CASGQGTEAFF. The CDR3 DNA reads as TGTGCCAGCGGCCAGGGTACTGAAGCTTTCTTT.

The chain employs TRBV7-9 and TRBJ1-2, with TRBD1 identical over 7 bases. The CDR3 contains 15 residues. With 1 base clipped from V and 7 bases from J, the junction kept 9 bases outside the gene matches. CDR1 and CDR2 (germline): SEHNR, FQNEAQ (reference sequence). This CDR3 reads CASSLGPQGGSGYTF. CDR3 bases: TGTGCCAGCAGCTTAGGGCCCCAGGGGGGTAGTGGCTACACCTTC.

The chain employs TRBV7-9 and TRBJ2-1; TRBD2 matches at 8 bases. This CDR3 contains 16 residues. V dropped 4 bases and J dropped 6; count of bases not matched to a gene: 11. Per germline, CDR1 SEHNR and CDR2 FQNEAQ (reference sequence). CDR3 protein: CASSSRGGRLVNEQFF. CDR3 bases: TGTGCCAGCAGCTCCCGCGGGGGGCGGTTGGTCAATGAGCAGTTCTTC. Combining the CDR3 with reference TRBV7-9 and TRBJ2-1 gives the whole variable domain DTGVSQNPRHKITKRGQNVTFRCDPISEHNRLYWYRQTLGQGPEFLTYFQNEAQLEKSRLLSDRFSAERPKGSFSTLEIQRTEQGDSAMYLCASSSRGGRLVNEQFFGPGTRLTVL.

CDR3 DNA: TGTGCCAGTAGTATAGTGCCAGGATTCTACAATGAGCAGTTCTTC. Translation: CASSIVPGFYNEQFF. The chain links TRBV19 to TRBJ2-1; D not resolved. CDR1 LNHDA and CDR2 SQIVND come from the germline V gene (reference sequence). The V gene lost 1 base and the J gene lost 3 bases, with 10 bases spanning the gap. The CDR3 loop spans 15 amino acids.

The V and J genes are TRBV5-1 and TRBJ2-3; 8 bases line up with TRBD1. The CDR3 consists of 16 residues. Germline V gene sequence: CDR1 SGHRS, CDR2 YFSETQ. The junction had 7 bases not matched to a gene; V was cut back by 0 bases and J by 4 bases. The CDR3 DNA sequence: TGCGCCAGCAGCTTGGATCCAGGGGGCTCGCCAGATACGCAGTATTTT. It translates to CASSLDPGGSPDTQYF.

The rearrangement uses TRBV3-1 (or the pseudogene TRBV3-2) and TRBJ1-2; D is undetermined. Germline assignment: CDR1 LGHDT and CDR2 YNNKEL (reference sequence). V was cut by 3 bases and J by 8 bases, with 10 bases left in between. The CDR3 totals 12 residues. The CDR3 DNA reads TGTGCCAGCAGCCACGGGGATGGGGGCTACACCTTC. It specifies CASSHGDGGYTF.

The rearrangement links TRBV12-3 or TRBV12-4 to TRBJ2-7; D is possibly TRBD1 (6 bases). Trimming cost V 6 bases and J 6 bases, with 12 bases left between them. The CDR3 contains 12 residues. CDR3 amino acids: CASSNRAGEQYF. CDR3 in DNA: TGTGCCAGCAGCAACAGGGCCGGCGAGCAGTACTTC.

The chain is built from TRBV3-1 (or the pseudogene TRBV3-2) and TRBJ2-7; D unresolved. Germline V gives CDR1 LGHDT, CDR2 YNNKEL (reference sequence). V was cut by 0 bases and J by 9 bases, with 21 bases left in between. CDR3 length: 16 amino acids. The CDR3: CASSQDYVMTTTTQYF. Written as DNA, the CDR3 is TGTGCCAGCAGCCAAGATTACGTGATGACAACTACGACGCAGTACTTC.

Here the CDR3 DNA reads TGTGCCATCAGTGCCACAACGTACGAGCAGTACTTC. Translation gives CAISATTYEQYF. The chain is built from TRBV10-3 and TRBJ2-7; D remains ambiguous. The V end lost 4 bases, the J end lost 4 bases, and 8 bases lay between the germline ends. Looked up from germline, CDR1 is ENHRY and CDR2 is SYGVKD. CDR3 length: 12 amino acids.

The chain links TRBV29-1 to TRBJ1-1, with TRBD1 as a possible D gene (5 bases). This CDR3 comprises 13 residues. CDR1 is SQVTM and CDR2 is ANQGSEA in the germline V gene. Trimming pared 2 bases from V and 0 bases from J, leaving 7 bases between. The CDR3 DNA sequence: TGCAGCGTTGAACTGGGGGTGAACACTGAAGCTTTCTTT. Its translation is CSVELGVNTEAFF. The full variable domain, completed using reference TRBV29-1 and TRBJ1-1, is SAVISQKPSRDICQRGTSLTIQCQVDSQVTMMFWYRQQPGQSLTLIATANQGSEATYESGFVIDKFPISRPNLTFSTLTVSNMSPEDSSIYLCSVELGVNTEAFFGQGTRLTVV.

The rearrangement links TRBV9 to TRBJ2-7, with 10 bases identical to TRBD1. CDR3 length: 14 amino acids. Per the germline V gene, CDR1 is SGDLS and CDR2 is YYNGEE. The trim removed 4 bases at V and 4 bases at J, leaving 5 bases unmatched. This CDR3 is CASSPRTGGYEQYF. The DNA of the CDR3 is TGTGCCAGCAGCCCTCGGACAGGGGGTTACGAGCAGTACTTC.

The gene calls are TRBV21-1 and TRBJ1-3. TRBV21-1 is designated a pseudogene. The CDR3 contains 17 residues. The CDR3 DNA reads as TGTGCCAGCAGCAAAGTCGCACGAAGAATTGGGGGAAACACCATATATTTT. Translating it yields CASSKVARRIGGNTIYF.

V gene TRBV5-8 combines with J gene TRBJ1-2; TRBD1 might be the D (6 bases). This CDR3 has 14 residues. V lost 4 bases and J lost 8, with 18 bases in between. CDR1 is SGHTS and CDR2 is YDEGEE in the germline V gene. The CDR3 DNA sequence: TGTGCCAGCAGCCTGCGCAGGGGCTTTGGCGGCTACACCTTC. It specifies CASSLRRGFGGYTF.

This chain joins TRBV28 and TRBJ2-4, with D possibly being TRBD1 (6 bases). Per the germline V gene, CDR1 is MDHEN and CDR2 is SYDVKM. Trimming stripped 5 bases from V and 1 base from J, with 9 bases between. This CDR3 is built from 14 residues. The CDR3 DNA reads as TGTGCCAGCAGTGCAGGGGTCGCCAAAAACATTCAGTACTTC. It is translated as CASSAGVAKNIQYF.

The chain joins TRBV2 to TRBJ1-5; no clear D gene. The length of the CDR3 is 12 residues. Trimming took 7 bases from V and 4 from J, leaving 8 bases between them. CDR1 is SNHLY and CDR2 is FYNNEI in the germline V gene. In DNA, the CDR3 is TGTGCCAGCAATAAGGATAATCAGCCCCAGCATTTT. Translating gives CASNKDNQPQHF. Supplemented by reference TRBV2 and TRBJ1-5, the full variable domain reads EPEVTQTPSHQVTQMGQEVILRCVPISNHLYFYWYRQILGQKVEFLVSFYNNEISEKSEIFDDQFSVERPDGSNFTLKIRSTKLEDSAMYFCASNKDNQPQHFGDGTRLSIL.

The genes are TRBV21-1 and TRBJ2-7; the listed D gene, TRBD1, was not tested against the DNA. TRBV21-1 is flagged as a pseudogene. The CDR3 contains 20 residues. The CDR3 sequence: CASSNSHISNRQGENYEQYF. For the CDR3, the DNA is TGTGCCAGCAGCAATAGCCATATCTCAAACAGACAGGGGGAAAACTACGAGCAGTACTTC.

The chain joins TRBV6-5 to TRBJ1-2; D might be TRBD1 (5 bases). Between the trimmed V and J ends, which lost 5 bases and 4 bases, there was a span of 11 bases. The germline CDR1 and CDR2 sequences are MNHEY and SVGAGI. The CDR3 has 13 residues. The CDR3 coding sequence is TGTGCCAGCAGTCCGGGACTGAGCTATGGCTACACCTTC. It yields the protein CASSPGLSYGYTF.

The chain employs TRBV19 and TRBJ2-1, with 11 bases lining up with TRBD2. Looked up from germline, CDR1 is LNHDA and CDR2 is SQIVND (reference sequence). The CDR3 is 16 amino acids. The trim removed 8 bases at V and 4 bases at J, leaving 10 bases unmatched. As DNA, the CDR3 is TGTGCCAGTTCAAAAGGGGGGACTAGCGGTTACAATGAGCAGTTCTTC. Translated: CASSKGGTSGYNEQFF. The whole variable domain, filled in from reference TRBV19 and TRBJ2-1, reads DGGITQSPKYLFRKEGQNVTLSCEQNLNHDAMYWYRQDPGQGLRLIYYSQIVNDFQKGDIAEGYSVSREKKESFPLTVTSAQKNPTAFYLCASSKGGTSGYNEQFFGPGTRLTVL.

V is TRBV4-2 and J is TRBJ1-2, with 9 bases that match TRBD1. Trimming at V came to 0 bases and at J to 4 bases, leaving 3 bases not matched to a gene. Germline CDR1 reads LGHNA; CDR2 reads YNFKEQ. This CDR3 is 15 amino acids long. The CDR3 sequence: CASSQEDRGTYGYTF. CDR3 coding DNA: TGTGCCAGCAGCCAAGAAGACAGGGGGACCTATGGCTACACCTTC.

The rearrangement uses TRBV7-9 and TRBJ1-1; D gene uncertain. This CDR3 region has 12 residues. V shed 3 bases and J shed 8 bases, with 10 bases lying between them. CDR1 and CDR2 (germline): SEHNR, FQNEAQ (reference sequence). The CDR3, as DNA: TGTGCCAGCAGCTTTGGCGGGTCAGAAGCTTTCTTT. Protein sequence: CASSFGGSEAFF.

The chain is built from TRBV5-4 and TRBJ1-1; a weak D match, TRBD1 (6 bases). This CDR3 region has 14 residues. Germline V gene sequence: CDR1 SGHNT, CDR2 YYREEE (reference sequence). V gave up 4 bases and J gave up 6 bases, with 16 bases separating them. CDR3 in DNA: TGTGCCAGCAGCGCTACACAGGGTTGGGCTGAAGCTTTCTTT. Its translation is CASSATQGWAEAFF.

The J gene is TRBJ1-6, the V gene TRBV10-1; 10 nucleotides agree with TRBD1. CDR1 and CDR2 (germline): WNHNN, SYGVQD (reference sequence). V dropped 7 bases and J dropped 0; count of bases not matched to a gene: 6. The CDR3 extends over 17 amino acids. CDR3 protein: CASNDRGPSSYNSPLHF. As DNA, the CDR3 is TGCGCCAGCAATGACAGGGGGCCCAGCTCCTATAATTCACCCCTCCACTTT.

V usage is TRBV6-2 or TRBV6-3 and J usage is TRBJ2-7; TRBD1 is a possible D gene (7 bases). V lost 2 bases and J lost 3, with 14 bases in between. Germline CDR1 MNHEY, CDR2 SVGEGT. The CDR3 covers 15 residues. The CDR3 is CASSYGGGLYYEQYF. Here the CDR3 DNA reads TGTGCCAGCAGTTACGGAGGGGGCCTCTACTACGAGCAGTACTTC.

The chain carries TRBV7-9 and TRBJ2-1; D ambiguous. Germline CDR1 reads SEHNR; CDR2 reads FQNEAQ (reference sequence). This CDR3 comprises 13 residues. The V and J ends lost 5 bases and 9 bases respectively, with 14 bases between them. The CDR3 DNA follows: TGTGCCAGCAGCCCCCTCCCCCCCAGTGAGCAGTTCTTC. It specifies CASSPLPPSEQFF.

This sequence joins TRBV5-4 and TRBJ2-7; 9 bases agree with TRBD2. V trimming: 2 bases; J trimming: 7 bases; junction bases outside the gene matches: 7. This CDR3 is built from 14 residues. Germline V gene data show CDR1 as SGHNT and CDR2 as YYREEE (reference sequence). CDR3 protein: CASSLTLAGSEQYF. CDR3 coding DNA: TGTGCCAGCAGCTTAACGCTAGCGGGGTCGGAGCAGTACTTC.